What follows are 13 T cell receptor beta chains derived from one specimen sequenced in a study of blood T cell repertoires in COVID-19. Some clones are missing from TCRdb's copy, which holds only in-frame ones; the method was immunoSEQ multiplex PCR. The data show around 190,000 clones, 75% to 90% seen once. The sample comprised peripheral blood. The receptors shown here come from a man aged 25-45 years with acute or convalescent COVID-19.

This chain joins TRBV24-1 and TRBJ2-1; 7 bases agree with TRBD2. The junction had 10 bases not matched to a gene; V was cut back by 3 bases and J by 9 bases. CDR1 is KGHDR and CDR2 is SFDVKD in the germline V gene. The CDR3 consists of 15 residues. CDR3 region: CATSDQKGLVGEQFF. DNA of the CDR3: TGTGCCACCAGTGATCAAAAAGGACTAGTGGGTGAGCAGTTCTTC.

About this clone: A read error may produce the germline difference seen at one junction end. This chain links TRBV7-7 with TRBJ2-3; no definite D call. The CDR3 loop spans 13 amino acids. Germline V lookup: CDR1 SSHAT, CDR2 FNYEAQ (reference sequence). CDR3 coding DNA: TGTGCTAGCAGCTCGAACTTGTTAGATACGCAGTATTTT. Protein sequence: CASSSNLLDTQYF. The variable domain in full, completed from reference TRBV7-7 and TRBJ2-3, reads GAGVSQSPRYKVTKRGQDVTLRCDPISSHATLYWYQQALGQGPEFLTYFNYEAQPDKSGLPSDRFSAERPEGSISTLTIQRTEQRDSAMYRCASSSNLLDTQYFGPGTRLTVL.

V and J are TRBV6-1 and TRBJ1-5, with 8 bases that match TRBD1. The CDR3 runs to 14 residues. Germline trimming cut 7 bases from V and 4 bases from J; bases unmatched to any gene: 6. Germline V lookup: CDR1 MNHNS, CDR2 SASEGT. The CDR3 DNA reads TGTGCCAGCACCCAACAGGGGGGGAATCAGCCCCAGCATTTT. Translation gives CASTQQGGNQPQHF.

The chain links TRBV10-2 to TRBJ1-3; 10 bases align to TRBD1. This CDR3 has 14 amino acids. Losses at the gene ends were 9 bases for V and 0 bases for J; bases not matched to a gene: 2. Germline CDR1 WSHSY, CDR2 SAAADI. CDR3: CASRDRGSGNTIYF. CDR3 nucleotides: TGCGCCAGTAGGGACAGGGGCTCTGGAAACACCATATATTTT.

CDR3 amino acids: CASTSSGNTIYF. DNA for the CDR3: TGTGCCAGCACCTCCTCTGGAAACACCATATATTTT. The rearrangement joins TRBV12-3 or TRBV12-4 to TRBJ1-3; D uncertain. The CDR3 covers 12 residues. The V end lost 7 bases, the J end lost 0 bases, and 4 bases lay between the germline ends.

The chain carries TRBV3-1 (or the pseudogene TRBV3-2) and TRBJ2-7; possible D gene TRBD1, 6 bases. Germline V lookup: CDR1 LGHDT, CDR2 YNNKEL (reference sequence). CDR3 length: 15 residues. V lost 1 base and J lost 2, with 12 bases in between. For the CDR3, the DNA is TGTGCCAGCAGCCAAGTCTCCGGGACACCCTACGAGCAGTACTTC. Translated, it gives CASSQVSGTPYEQYF.

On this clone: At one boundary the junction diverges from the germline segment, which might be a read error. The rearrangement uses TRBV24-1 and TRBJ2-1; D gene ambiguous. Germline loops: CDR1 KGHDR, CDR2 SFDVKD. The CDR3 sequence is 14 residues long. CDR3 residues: CATSDWSSDNEQFF. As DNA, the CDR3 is TGTGCCACCAGTGATTGGAGCTCCGACAATGAGCAGTTCTTC.

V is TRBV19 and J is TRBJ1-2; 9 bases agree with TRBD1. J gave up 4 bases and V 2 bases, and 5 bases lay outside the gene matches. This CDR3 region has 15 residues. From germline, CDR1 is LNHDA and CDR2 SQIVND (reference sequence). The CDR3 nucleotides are TGTGCCAGTAGTATATTCCACAGGGGGCCCTATGGCTACACCTTC. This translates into CASSIFHRGPYGYTF. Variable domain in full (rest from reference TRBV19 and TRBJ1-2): DGGITQSPKYLFRKEGQNVTLSCEQNLNHDAMYWYRQDPGQGLRLIYYSQIVNDFQKGDIAEGYSVSREKKESFPLTVTSAQKNPTAFYLCASSIFHRGPYGYTFGSGTRLTVV.

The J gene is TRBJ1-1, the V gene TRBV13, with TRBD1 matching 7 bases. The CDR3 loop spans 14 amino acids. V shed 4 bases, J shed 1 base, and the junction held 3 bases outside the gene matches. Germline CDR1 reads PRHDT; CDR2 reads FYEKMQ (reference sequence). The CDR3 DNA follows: TGTGCCAGCAGCTCGGGACAGTCGAACACTGAAGCTTTCTTT. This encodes CASSSGQSNTEAFF.

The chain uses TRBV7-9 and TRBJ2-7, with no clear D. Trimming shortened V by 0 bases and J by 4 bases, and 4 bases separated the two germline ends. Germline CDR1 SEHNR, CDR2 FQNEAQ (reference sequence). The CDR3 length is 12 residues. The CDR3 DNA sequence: TGTGCCAGCAGCTTAGCCATTTACGAGCAGTACTTC. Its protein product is CASSLAIYEQYF. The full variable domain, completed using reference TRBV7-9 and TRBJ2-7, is DTGVSQNPRHKITKRGQNVTFRCDPISEHNRLYWYRQTLGQGPEFLTYFQNEAQLEKSRLLSDRFSAERPKGSFSTLEIQRTEQGDSAMYLCASSLAIYEQYFGPGTRLTVT.

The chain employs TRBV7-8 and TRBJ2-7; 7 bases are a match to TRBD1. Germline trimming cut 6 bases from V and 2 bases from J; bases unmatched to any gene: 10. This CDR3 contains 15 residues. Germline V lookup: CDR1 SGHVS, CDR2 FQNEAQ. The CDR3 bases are TGTGCCAGCAGGTCCAATCCGGGACAGACCTACGAGCAGTACTTC. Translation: CASRSNPGQTYEQYF.

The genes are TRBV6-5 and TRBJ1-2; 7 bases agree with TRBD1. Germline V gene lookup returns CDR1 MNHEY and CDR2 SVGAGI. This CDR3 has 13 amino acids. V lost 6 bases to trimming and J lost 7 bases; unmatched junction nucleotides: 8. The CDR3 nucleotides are TGTGCCAGCAGCGGCAGGGGGTATGTTGGCTACACCTTC. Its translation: CASSGRGYVGYTF.

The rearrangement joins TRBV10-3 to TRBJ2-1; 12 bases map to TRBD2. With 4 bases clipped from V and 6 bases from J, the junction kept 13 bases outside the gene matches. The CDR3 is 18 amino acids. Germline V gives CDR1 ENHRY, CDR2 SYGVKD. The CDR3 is CAISVGLAGQNTVNEQFF. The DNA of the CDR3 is TGTGCCATCAGTGTTGGACTAGCGGGACAAAATACGGTCAATGAGCAGTTCTTC.